The 30 T cell receptor beta chains below were found in one sample sequenced in a study of cytomegalovirus exposure and HLA in healthy donors. PCR employed 60 Vbeta and 13 Jbeta primers. Profiled with immunoSEQ multiplex PCR; TCRdb holds only in-frame clones, not every one. The sample includes 150,000 to 200,000 clones, approximately 83% seen only once; the top ten take roughly 10%. Sample: PBMCs. Every receptor here comes from a man aged 18 to 30 in good health and CMV-seropositive.

The CDR3 DNA reads as TGTGCCAGCAAGGAAAGCGGGGGGTCTGGGGCCAACGTCCTGACTTTC. It specifies CASKESGGSGANVLTF. V is TRBV2 and J is TRBJ2-6; 9 nucleotides line up with TRBD2. The CDR3 totals 16 residues. Germline values: CDR1 SNHLY, CDR2 FYNNEI. V lost 7 bases to trimming and J lost 1 base; unmatched junction nucleotides: 5. The full variable domain, in which reference TRBV2 and TRBJ2-6 provide the parts outside the CDR3, is EPEVTQTPSHQVTQMGQEVILRCVPISNHLYFYWYRQILGQKVEFLVSFYNNEISEKSEIFDDQFSVERPDGSNFTLKIRSTKLEDSAMYFCASKESGGSGANVLTFGAGSRLTVL.

The chain recombines TRBV4-2 with TRBJ1-2, with D unclear. V lost 2 bases, J lost 5 bases, and 12 bases lay in between. The CDR3 is 14 residues long. Germline values: CDR1 LGHNA, CDR2 YNFKEQ. CDR3 DNA sequence: TGTGCCAGCAGCCAACGGGGAGGTGATTATGGCTACACCTTC. Amino acids: CASSQRGGDYGYTF.

This chain connects TRBV19 to TRBJ2-7, with D perhaps matching TRBD2 (6 bases). Germline assignment: CDR1 LNHDA and CDR2 SQIVND (reference sequence). This CDR3 contains 14 residues. V gave up 5 bases and J gave up 3 bases, with 14 bases separating them. The CDR3 DNA follows: TGTGCCAGTAGTCGAGGACTATCCTTCTACGAGCAGTACTTC. Residues: CASSRGLSFYEQYF. Full variable domain (rest looked up from reference TRBV19 and TRBJ2-7): DGGITQSPKYLFRKEGQNVTLSCEQNLNHDAMYWYRQDPGQGLRLIYYSQIVNDFQKGDIAEGYSVSREKKESFPLTVTSAQKNPTAFYLCASSRGLSFYEQYFGPGTRLTVT.

The rearrangement links TRBV5-5 to TRBJ1-2; D is possibly TRBD1 (6 bases). The germline CDR1 and CDR2 sequences are SGHKS and YYEKEE (reference sequence). Trimming stripped 0 bases from V and 4 bases from J, with 10 bases between. This CDR3 is 14 amino acids long. CDR3 nucleotide sequence: TGTGCCAGCAGCTTGGGGACAGACGTCTATGGCTACACCTTC. It is translated as CASSLGTDVYGYTF.

The chain has TRBV7-2 and TRBJ2-5; D is uncertain. The J call may not be correct, given that the DNA end is closer to TRBJ2-7. The CDR3 extends over 16 amino acids. Germline V gene sequence: CDR1 SGHTA, CDR2 FQGNSA. The DNA for the CDR3 is TGTGCCAGCAGCTATTCCCATGGTCCCCTGCCCTACGAGCAGTACTTC. Amino acids: CASSYSHGPLPYEQYF.

The genes are TRBV30 and TRBJ1-2; tentatively, D is TRBD1 (6 bases). V lost 8 bases to trimming and J lost 3 bases, with 22 bases between them. In germline, CDR1 is GTSNPN, CDR2 SVGIG (reference sequence). This CDR3 has 15 amino acids. The CDR3 DNA reads as TGTGCCGGGACACTTCCAGGGGATACAGACTATGGCTACACCTTC. Its protein is CAGTLPGDTDYGYTF.

The chain employs TRBV19 and TRBJ2-2; 8 nucleotides match TRBD2. V shed 1 base and J 4 bases; nucleotides not matched to a gene: 5. CDR3 length: 16 residues. CDR1 is LNHDA and CDR2 is SQIVND in the germline V gene (reference sequence). The CDR3 sequence is CASSIGGTRSTGELFF. CDR3 bases: TGTGCCAGTAGTATAGGCGGGACTAGATCCACCGGGGAGCTGTTTTTT.

The sample holds a few counts of this clone. This rearrangement joins TRBV7-2 to TRBJ1-1; no clear D. The V end lost 1 base, the J end lost 1 base, and 7 bases lay between the germline ends. This CDR3 has 14 amino acids. The germline V gene has CDR1 SGHTA and CDR2 FQGNSA. The DNA for the CDR3 is TGTGCCAGCAGCTTAGGACACCAGAACACTGAAGCTTTCTTT. Translation: CASSLGHQNTEAFF.

The chain joins TRBV19 to TRBJ1-1, with D uncertain. Per the germline V gene, CDR1 is LNHDA and CDR2 is SQIVND (reference sequence). This CDR3 has 13 residues. The ends were cut back, 4 bases at V and 6 bases at J, with 12 bases in the middle. CDR3 amino acids: CASSRVGRAEAFF. As DNA, the CDR3 is TGTGCCAGTAGTAGGGTTGGGAGAGCTGAAGCTTTCTTT.

This clone has a single count. V usage is TRBV7-2 and J usage is TRBJ2-1, with D tentatively TRBD2 (7 bases). Trimming left V 6 bases short and J 2 bases short, with 17 bases between. CDR3 length: 16 amino acids. Per the germline V gene, CDR1 is SGHTA and CDR2 is FQGNSA. As DNA, the CDR3 is TGTGCCAGCAGGTCCGTTAGGGGGAGGGCCTACAATGAGCAGTTCTTC. This encodes CASRSVRGRAYNEQFF. The full variable domain, with the rest looked up from reference TRBV7-2 and TRBJ2-1, is GAGVSQSPSNKVTEKGKDVELRCDPISGHTALYWYRQSLGQGLEFLIYFQGNSAPDKSGLPSDRFSAERTGGSVSTLTIQRTQQEDSAVYLCASRSVRGRAYNEQFFGPGTRLTVL.

J is TRBJ1-5 and V is TRBV7-9, with D uncertain. Germline CDR1 and CDR2: SEHNR and FQNEAQ (reference sequence). The V end was cut by 5 bases, the J end by 7 bases, with 9 bases between. The CDR3 consists of 12 residues. CDR3 amino acids: CASSPDEQPQHF. CDR3 in DNA: TGTGCCAGCAGCCCTGATGAGCAGCCCCAGCATTTT.

In its sample, this clone was seen a few times. V usage is TRBV4-3 and J usage is TRBJ1-6; D gene uncertain. This CDR3 has 14 amino acids. Germline V CDR1 and CDR2: LGHNA, YSLEER. Trimming removed 0 bases at V and 2 bases at J, with 2 bases between. Written as DNA, the CDR3 is TGCGCCAGCAGCCAAGATACCTATAATTCACCCCTCCACTTT. Amino acid sequence: CASSQDTYNSPLHF.

The chain employs TRBV9 and TRBJ2-6, with D possibly matching TRBD2 (5 bases). The length of the CDR3 is 15 residues. Between the trimmed V and J ends, which lost 4 bases and 1 base, there was a span of 9 bases. Germline loops: CDR1 SGDLS, CDR2 YYNGEE. The CDR3 reads CASSQTGSGANVLTF. The CDR3 coding sequence is TGTGCCAGCAGCCAGACGGGGTCTGGGGCCAACGTCCTGACTTTC.

This sequence joins TRBV9 and TRBJ2-3; 8 nucleotides agree with TRBD2. This CDR3 has 16 residues. With V trimmed by 0 bases and J by 6 bases, 9 bases remained unmatched. Per germline, CDR1 SGDLS and CDR2 YYNGEE. The CDR3 bases are TGTGCCAGCAGCGTAGCATCGGGTTCGGGGGGGGATACGCAGTATTTT. Translated: CASSVASGSGGDTQYF.

This clone was detected a few times. This chain connects TRBV5-7 to TRBJ1-4; tentative D call: TRBD1 (5 bases). TRBV5-7 has ORF status, its function being uncertain. The CDR3 has 14 amino acids. V lost 2 bases and J 12 bases, leaving 17 bases between the germline ends. CDR3 sequence (DNA): TGTGCCAGCAGCTTCCGGGCAGGGCCCGCGGAACTGTTTTTT. It codes for CASSFRAGPAELFF.

This chain uses TRBV7-2 with TRBJ2-5, with D possibly TRBD1 on 6 matching bases. V lost 2 bases to trimming and J lost 6 bases, with 10 bases between them. Germline V gene data show CDR1 as SGHTA and CDR2 as FQGNSA. This CDR3 has 13 residues. CDR3 sequence: CASSLRQGQTQYF. The CDR3 nucleotides read TGTGCCAGCAGCTTACGGCAGGGGCAGACCCAGTACTTC.

Regarding this clone: The sample holds other DNA sequences that translate to the same CDR3. V gene TRBV6-1 combines with J gene TRBJ2-5; 9 nucleotides line up with TRBD2. The CDR3 extends over 13 amino acids. In germline, CDR1 is MNHNS, CDR2 SASEGT. J was trimmed by 5 bases and V by 6 bases; bases with no gene match: 4. CDR3 amino acids: CASRRGGGETQYF. DNA of the CDR3: TGTGCCAGCAGGCGCGGGGGGGGCGAGACCCAGTACTTC.

This chain links TRBV4-1 with TRBJ2-1; 10 bases align to TRBD1. Germline CDR1 and CDR2: MGHRA and YSYEKL. The junction had 16 bases not matched to a gene; V was cut back by 3 bases and J by 8 bases. The CDR3 totals 18 residues. The CDR3 region has the DNA TGCGCCAGCAGCCACCGAATAAGAGGGACAGGGGATTTCCATGAGCAGTTCTTC. Translated, it gives CASSHRIRGTGDFHEQFF.

The rearrangement joins TRBV5-6 to TRBJ2-2; 9 bases are shared with TRBD2. The CDR3 is made up of 17 amino acids. Germline CDR1 SGHDT, CDR2 YYEEEE. After removal of 0 bases from V and 2 bases from J, the junction contained 5 bases not matched to a gene. DNA of the CDR3: TGTGCCAGCAGCTTGGTGTGGCGGGGGGGAAACACCGGGGAGCTGTTTTTT. This gives the protein CASSLVWRGGNTGELFF.

This chain uses TRBV11-2 with TRBJ1-1; TRBD1 aligns across 7 bases. The germline CDR1 and CDR2 sequences are SGHAT and FQNNGV. V shed 1 base and J 10 bases; nucleotides not matched to a gene: 6. This CDR3 is 13 amino acids long. Written as DNA, the CDR3 is TGTGCCAGCAGCTTAGGGTCGAACAGGGGAGCTTTCTTT. The encoded protein is CASSLGSNRGAFF.

The gene calls are TRBV28 and TRBJ1-5; 8 bases are shared with TRBD1. V was clipped by 6 bases and J by 4 bases; unmatched bases: 5. Germline V gives CDR1 MDHEN, CDR2 SYDVKM. The CDR3 has 14 residues. The CDR3 reads CASRRTGNNQPQHF. CDR3 bases: TGTGCCAGCAGGCGGACAGGGAATAATCAGCCCCAGCATTTT.

The chain is built from TRBV6-1 and TRBJ2-1; tentative D call: TRBD1 (6 bases). This CDR3 spans 13 amino acids. The germline gives CDR1 MNHNS, CDR2 SASEGT. Trimming took 0 bases from V and 10 from J, leaving 10 bases between them. CDR3 coding DNA: TGTGCCAGCAGTGAAGCGCGCAGGGGAGAGCAGTTCTTC. Translated, it gives CASSEARRGEQFF.

The chain combines TRBV30 with TRBJ2-3; D is unclear. The CDR3 is 14 amino acids. The V gene lost 2 bases and the J gene lost 5 bases, with 14 bases spanning the gap. CDR1 and CDR2 (germline): GTSNPN, SVGIG (reference sequence). The chain's CDR3 is CAWSLGPEVDTQYF. CDR3 DNA: TGTGCCTGGAGTTTAGGTCCCGAGGTAGATACGCAGTATTTT.

The chain carries TRBV5-1 and TRBJ2-7; TRBD1 agrees at 11 bases. V was clipped by 2 bases and J by 5 bases; unmatched bases: 6. The CDR3 is made up of 15 amino acids. Germline-derived CDR1 and CDR2 are SGHRS and YFSETQ. The CDR3 region has the DNA TGCGCCAGCAGCTTAGGCGGACAGGGGGCCGACGAGCAGTACTTC. Translation gives CASSLGGQGADEQYF.

The chain joins TRBV5-1 to TRBJ2-2, with a weak D call TRBD2 (6 bases). Germline CDR1 SGHRS, CDR2 YFSETQ. The CDR3 is 14 amino acids. The germline V and J ends were trimmed by 2 bases and 6 bases, with 11 bases remaining between them. The CDR3 nucleotides are TGCGCCAGCAGCTTACGGGGGTCCGCCGGGGAGCTGTTTTTT. This encodes CASSLRGSAGELFF.

V and J are TRBV12-5 and TRBJ1-1; 8 bases match TRBD1. This CDR3 contains 15 residues. Unmatched junction bases numbered 8, after V lost 5 bases and J lost 3 bases. From germline, CDR1 is LGHNT and CDR2 FRNRAP. CDR3 in amino acids: CASGRGDRFDTEAFF. The CDR3, as DNA: TGTGCTAGTGGTCGGGGGGACAGGTTCGACACTGAAGCTTTCTTT.

In this sample, this clone turned up a few times. This rearrangement joins TRBV29-1 to TRBJ1-4; TRBD1 matches at 7 bases. The CDR3 spans 12 residues. V dropped 6 bases and J dropped 8; count of bases not matched to a gene: 6. Germline V gene sequence: CDR1 SQVTM, CDR2 ANQGSEA. The CDR3 DNA reads TGCAGCGTCAGACAGGGATGGGAAAAACTGTTTTTT. Its translation is CSVRQGWEKLFF.

This rearrangement joins TRBV5-6 to TRBJ2-3; 7 nucleotides align to TRBD2. Germline assignment: CDR1 SGHDT and CDR2 YYEEEE. The junction had 11 bases not matched to a gene; V was cut back by 6 bases and J by 4 bases. The CDR3 is 15 amino acids. CDR3 loop: CASTDSGGSADTQYF. The CDR3 DNA sequence: TGTGCCAGCACCGATTCGGGGGGAAGCGCAGATACGCAGTATTTT.

The chain recombines TRBV9 with TRBJ1-2; a weak D match, TRBD1 (5 bases). Germline-derived CDR1 and CDR2 are SGDLS and YYNGEE. The CDR3 covers 13 residues. V dropped 0 bases and J dropped 8 bases, with 11 bases sitting between them. CDR3 bases: TGTGCCAGCAGCGTAGAGGGGTCTGGCGGCTACACCTTC. Its translation: CASSVEGSGGYTF.

CDR3 nucleotides: TGTGCCTGGAGTGATGGGGGGGCCGGGCAGTTCTTC. Its translation: CAWSDGGAGQFF. The genes are TRBV30 and TRBJ2-1; D might be TRBD2 (7 bases). The CDR3 spans 12 residues. Trimming cost V 1 base and J 12 bases, with 13 bases left between them. Germline V CDR1 and CDR2: GTSNPN, SVGIG (reference sequence).